Below, 24 T cell receptor beta chains from the same sample are listed, as sequenced in a study of CD8 T cells in ankylosing spondylitis. TCRdb fed the 5' RACE reads into MiXCR, producing one record per CDR3 protein. Seen here are about 200,000 distinct CDR3 sequences, around 13% observed once, and the top ten hold more than 15%. The sample was blood, either unsorted or a sorted T cell fraction (not recorded which). These TCRs come from a male donor with ankylosing spondylitis or in good health (not recorded which).

The count of this clonotype is one. J is TRBJ2-1 and V is TRBV7-9; D is undetermined. In germline, CDR1 is SEHNR, CDR2 FQNEAQ (reference sequence). Trimming removed 2 bases from V and 4 bases from J, with 6 bases in between. The CDR3 has 13 residues. This chain's CDR3 is CASSLSYYNEQFF. CDR3 bases: TGTGCCAGCAGCTTAAGCTATTACAATGAGCAGTTCTTC.

At least ten counts were recorded for this clonotype. The chain recombines TRBV27 with TRBJ1-5; 8 nucleotides align to TRBD1. J lost 5 bases, V lost 6 bases, and 6 bases had no gene match. The germline gives CDR1 MNHEY, CDR2 SMNVEV (reference sequence). This CDR3 comprises 14 residues. The CDR3 protein is CASSPGQGYQPQHF. The CDR3 DNA sequence: TGTGCCAGCAGCCCCGGACAGGGATATCAGCCCCAGCATTTT.

This clonotype was observed a handful of times. This chain connects TRBV9 to TRBJ1-1; D gene ambiguous. Germline-derived CDR1 and CDR2 are SGDLS and YYNGEE. This CDR3 is built from 13 residues. V was trimmed by 1 base and J by 4 bases, leaving 8 bases between them. The CDR3 DNA is TGTGCCAGCAGCGTACCGGCGGGCACTGAAGCTTTCTTT. Translated: CASSVPAGTEAFF.

This clonotype was recorded at least ten times. The chain carries TRBV25-1 and TRBJ1-4; D unclear. Per the germline V gene, CDR1 is MGHDK and CDR2 is SYGVNS. CDR3 length: 14 amino acids. V lost 4 bases and J lost 6, with 12 bases in between. The CDR3 loop reads CASSGSAADEKLFF. The CDR3 coding sequence is TGTGCCAGCAGTGGGTCAGCAGCAGATGAAAAACTGTTTTTT.

The J gene is TRBJ2-1, the V gene TRBV7-9, with TRBD2 matching 9 bases. V was pared by 2 bases and J by 3 bases, with 2 bases of the junction left unmatched. Germline lookup yields CDR1 SEHNR and CDR2 FQNEAQ (reference sequence). This CDR3 has 15 amino acids. The CDR3 region has the DNA TGTGCCAGCAGCTTAAGACTAGCGGTCTACAATGAGCAGTTCTTC. Translation gives CASSLRLAVYNEQFF.

This clonotype has ten or more counts. This chain joins TRBV4-1 and TRBJ2-7; D is possibly TRBD2 (5 bases). V was shortened by 1 base and J by 2 bases, with 6 bases between the two germline ends. This CDR3 region has 13 residues. Germline V gene data show CDR1 as MGHRA and CDR2 as YSYEKL. The CDR3 spells CASSQVGAYEQYF. The CDR3 bases are TGCGCCAGCAGCCAAGTCGGGGCCTACGAGCAGTACTTC.

This clonotype was observed a handful of times. This chain uses TRBV6-1 with TRBJ2-1, with TRBD2 identical over 9 bases. The V gene end was trimmed by 6 bases and the J gene end by 5 bases; junction bases not matched to a gene: 14. The CDR3 has 17 amino acids. Germline-derived CDR1 and CDR2 are MNHNS and SASEGT. Written as DNA, the CDR3 is TGTGCCAGCAGCCGTACTTTACTAGCGGGCAGCAACAATGAGCAGTTCTTC. This codes for CASSRTLLAGSNNEQFF.

Ten or more counts support this clonotype. The chain combines TRBV12-3 or TRBV12-4 with TRBJ1-2; D unresolved. V shed 0 bases and J shed 4 bases, with 9 bases lying between them. The CDR3 is made up of 14 amino acids. CDR3 sequence: CASSLAAYSYGYTF. For the CDR3, the DNA is TGTGCCAGCAGTTTAGCAGCCTACTCCTATGGCTACACCTTC.

In this sample, this clonotype turned up a few times. This chain connects TRBV7-9 to TRBJ2-7; D possibly corresponds to TRBD2 (7 bases). Looked up from germline, CDR1 is SEHNR and CDR2 is FQNEAQ (reference sequence). This CDR3 spans 15 amino acids. The V end was cut by 2 bases, the J end by 2 bases, with 13 bases between. The chain's CDR3 is CASSLKGGSPYEQYF. The CDR3 DNA reads as TGTGCCAGCAGCTTAAAGGGGGGGTCCCCCTACGAGCAGTACTTC.

The chain is built from TRBV20-1 and TRBJ2-3; D perhaps matches TRBD2 (5 bases). Germline V gene lookup returns CDR1 DFQATT and CDR2 SNEGSKA (reference sequence). This CDR3 is 16 amino acids long. Deletions cut 0 bases from V and 6 bases from J, with 19 bases between. The DNA of the CDR3 is TGCAGTGCTAGAGATCGAGAGACTACATTCCTCGATACGCAGTATTTT. Its protein is CSARDRETTFLDTQYF.

This clonotype was detected a few times. The rearrangement joins TRBV6-5 to TRBJ2-1; D possibly corresponds to TRBD1 (6 bases). The V and J ends lost 6 bases and 10 bases respectively, with 10 bases between them. Germline V gene sequence: CDR1 MNHEY, CDR2 SVGAGI. CDR3 length: 11 amino acids. The CDR3 region has the DNA TGTGCCAGCAGGATTGGACAGGAGCAGTTCTTC. Its translation: CASRIGQEQFF.

This clonotype was detected many times. The V gene is TRBV9, the J gene TRBJ2-2; no firm D call. Trimming cost V 3 bases and J 8 bases, with 8 bases left between them. Germline V lookup: CDR1 SGDLS, CDR2 YYNGEE. The CDR3 spans 12 residues. The CDR3 spells CASSGKTGELFF. CDR3 nucleotides: TGTGCCAGCAGCGGAAAGACAGGGGAGCTGTTTTTT.

The rearrangement links TRBV7-9 to TRBJ2-1, with D maybe TRBD1 (5 bases). This CDR3 comprises 12 residues. The V gene lost 4 bases and the J gene lost 9 bases, with 10 bases spanning the gap. Germline V gene data show CDR1 as SEHNR and CDR2 as FQNEAQ (reference sequence). CDR3 in amino acids: CASSYPGREQFF. DNA of the CDR3: TGTGCCAGCAGCTACCCAGGGCGTGAGCAGTTCTTC.

The chain links TRBV20-1 to TRBJ2-1; unclear D gene. V was trimmed by 0 bases and J by 2 bases, leaving 11 bases between them. The CDR3 extends over 15 amino acids. The germline CDR1 and CDR2 sequences are DFQATT and SNEGSKA (reference sequence). CDR3 residues: CSARDWGTTYNEQFF. The CDR3 DNA sequence: TGCAGTGCTAGAGATTGGGGTACGACCTACAATGAGCAGTTCTTC.

V usage is TRBV11-1 and J usage is TRBJ1-2, with 10 bases identical to TRBD1. The CDR3 covers 18 residues. Germline V gene sequence: CDR1 SGHAT, CDR2 FQDESV (reference sequence). After removal of 5 bases from V and 8 bases from J, the junction contained 20 bases not matched to a gene. CDR3: CASSPPRVGTGEFGGYTF. CDR3 sequence (DNA): TGTGCCAGCAGCCCACCTCGAGTAGGGACAGGGGAATTTGGCGGCTACACCTTC.

In its sample, this clonotype was seen a few times. The chain combines TRBV19 with TRBJ2-1, with 8 bases lining up with TRBD2. Losses at the gene ends were 4 bases for V and 0 bases for J; bases not matched to a gene: 2. Germline CDR1 LNHDA, CDR2 SQIVND (reference sequence). The CDR3 runs to 15 residues. This CDR3 reads CASSTSGSSYNEQFF. For the CDR3, the DNA is TGTGCCAGTAGTACCAGCGGGAGCTCCTACAATGAGCAGTTCTTC.

The table lists this clonotype with many counts. The gene calls are TRBV12-3 or TRBV12-4 and TRBJ2-1; 16 bases line up with TRBD2. The CDR3 loop spans 17 amino acids. J gave up 2 bases and V 5 bases, and 3 bases lay outside the gene matches. The CDR3 here is CASSLGLAGGTYNEQFF. CDR3 in DNA: TGTGCCAGCAGTCTGGGACTAGCGGGAGGGACCTACAATGAGCAGTTCTTC.

This chain uses TRBV3-1 with TRBJ2-5, with D unclear. Germline V gene sequence: CDR1 LGHDT, CDR2 YNNKEL (reference sequence). CDR3 length: 16 residues. V shed 1 base and J shed 0 bases, with 12 bases lying between them. In nucleotides, the CDR3 is TGTGCCAGCAGCCAAGGAGCTAGATCGTACCAAGAGACCCAGTACTTC. Its translation is CASSQGARSYQETQYF.

This clonotype has just a few counts. This chain links TRBV9 with TRBJ2-7, with 7 bases fitting TRBD1. This CDR3 contains 17 residues. V was pared by 3 bases and J by 1 base, with 13 bases of the junction left unmatched. In germline, CDR1 is SGDLS, CDR2 YYNGEE. CDR3 sequence (DNA): TGTGCCAGCAGCGAGGCGCCAGTTGGGACAGCATCCTACGAGCAGTACTTC. It specifies CASSEAPVGTASYEQYF. Supplemented by reference TRBV9 and TRBJ2-7, the full variable domain reads DSGVTQTPKHLITATGQRVTLRCSPRSGDLSVYWYQQSLDQGLQFLIQYYNGEERAKGNILERFSAQQFPDLHSELNLSSLELGDSALYFCASSEAPVGTASYEQYFGPGTRLTVT.

This clonotype occurred a few times. This chain uses TRBV27 with TRBJ2-3; 11 bases match TRBD2. Germline assignment: CDR1 MNHEY and CDR2 SMNVEV (reference sequence). This CDR3 is built from 16 residues. V lost 0 bases, J lost 3 bases, and 2 bases stayed unmatched. The CDR3 region is CASSLSASGRTDTQYF. In DNA form, the CDR3 reads TGTGCCAGCAGTTTATCGGCTAGCGGGAGGACAGATACGCAGTATTTT.

The table lists this clonotype with a few counts. This rearrangement joins TRBV24-1 to TRBJ1-2; 7 bases agree with TRBD1. Germline values: CDR1 KGHDR, CDR2 SFDVKD. V shed 10 bases, J shed 4 bases, and the junction held 11 bases outside the gene matches. The CDR3 consists of 14 residues. CDR3 nucleotides: TGTGCCACTCGGAGGGGGCTAAGAGGCTATGGCTACACCTTC. Translating it yields CATRRGLRGYGYTF.

This clonotype was counted many times. The chain carries TRBV5-6 and TRBJ1-1; D possibly corresponds to TRBD1 (5 bases). Germline values: CDR1 SGHDT, CDR2 YYEEEE. Trimming removed 3 bases from V and 0 bases from J, with 15 bases in between. The CDR3 spans 16 residues. The CDR3 DNA reads as TGTGCCAGCAGCTCCGTGACAGCCACCATGAACACTGAAGCTTTCTTT. Its protein is CASSSVTATMNTEAFF. The whole variable domain, remainder taken from reference TRBV5-6 and TRBJ1-1, is DAGVTQSPTHLIKTRGQQVTLRCSPKSGHDTVSWYQQALGQGPQFIFQYYEEEERQRGNFPDRFSGHQFPNYSSELNVNALLLGDSALYLCASSSVTATMNTEAFFGQGTRLTVV.

The V and J genes are TRBV6-2 or TRBV6-3 and TRBJ1-1; D gene uncertain. Trimming left V 6 bases short and J 3 bases short, with 14 bases between. The CDR3 is 14 amino acids. CDR1 and CDR2 from the germline V gene are MNHEY and SVGEGT. The CDR3 DNA is TGTGCCAGCAGAGTCGGGGTGAAGGACACTGAAGCTTTCTTT. This encodes CASRVGVKDTEAFF.

This chain connects TRBV7-7 to TRBJ2-3, with D perhaps TRBD1 or TRBD2 (5 bases each). This CDR3 comprises 13 residues. CDR1 SSHAT and CDR2 FNYEAQ come from the germline V gene (reference sequence). With 8 bases removed from V and 2 bases from J, the gap between germline ends came to 11 bases. CDR3 protein: CASGASPTDTQYF. In nucleotides, the CDR3 is TGTGCCAGCGGGGCTAGCCCCACAGATACGCAGTATTTT.